Sequencing of this T cell receptor beta chain was carried out in a study of OX40 agonist ivuxolimab in advanced cancers. Background on the whole study: Ivuxolimab was an agonistic, fully human IgG2 monoclonal antibody directed against OX40 (CD134), a costimulatory receptor. Patients were allowed to have had prior anti-PD-1, anti-PD-L1 or anti-CTLA-4 therapy, and approximately 37% of the dose-escalation patients had been treated with checkpoint inhibitors. In the dose-escalation cohort, nearly 85% of patients were male, and the mean age was around 65 years with a range of about 20 to 79. The paper reports the monotherapy dose-escalation portion (N = 52 patients) of the phase I ivuxolimab trial. Peripheral TCRbeta sequencing aimed to test whether ivuxolimab altered TCR sequence diversity and caused clonal T-cell expansion. Of the roughly 51 patients in dose escalation, about 20 had hepatocellular carcinoma, approximately 15 had melanoma, 9 had renal cell carcinoma and 9 had head and neck cancer. Partial responses occurred in three dose-escalation patients: two with cutaneous melanoma and one with hepatocellular carcinoma. Intravenous ivuxolimab was administered to patients every 2 weeks at six dose levels: 0.01, 0.1, 0.3, 1.5, 3 and 10 mg/kg. What the authors observed across the whole study: Low levels of normalized T-cell clonal expansion were also seen in some nonresponding patients. At doses of 0.1 to 3.0 mg/kg, clonal expansion of both CD4+ and CD8+ T cells in blood was seen between baseline and week 6. Which antigens the clonally expanded peripheral T cells were specific for was not determined. In partial responders in the 0.1-3.0 mg/kg groups, normalized peripheral clonal expansion was found to be among the lowest, especially among CD8+ T cells. On average, CD8+ T cells showed more expanded clones than CD4+ T cells after ivuxolimab.

According to the germline V gene (reference sequence), CDR1 reads LNHNV and CDR2 reads YYDKDF. Spanning cysteine to phenylalanine, the CDR3 consists of 15 amino acids. Only the CDR3 portion is preserved as DNA: 45 bases, with reading frame beginning at the first base. Here V drops 3 bases and J drops 3 bases, and the junction holds 8 bases not matched to any gene. Patients with autoimmune disease history or receiving systemic immunosuppression were excluded from the trial. Peripheral blood for TCR sequencing was collected from all dose cohorts at baseline, on cycle 4 day 1, and on cycle 7 day 1. The samples were taken from a phase I, first-in-human, multicenter, open-label dose-escalation trial of ivuxolimab. Adults with locally advanced or metastatic melanoma, renal cell carcinoma, hepatocellular carcinoma or head and neck squamous cell carcinoma were enrolled in the trial. Before TCR sequencing, CD4+ T cells and CD8+ T cells from peripheral blood were sorted into separate populations.

For this clone: There is no known antigen for this receptor. Per-base quality was not reported, and no clone a single base away is much larger than it.

For sequencing of the TCRbeta CDR3 region, genomic DNA was extracted from the sorted cells. The immunoSEQ Assay was used to sequence the TCRbeta CDR3 regions. This immuneACCESS table, as held by TCRdb, lists in-frame sequences with V and J called but not all clones. Of the missing ones, under half trace to an unresolved V gene in checked studies; the others have no known cause. The sample records roughly 45,000 clones, 86% of which are singletons. In total, the top ten clones hold about a third of the sample. The source is an adult with an advanced solid tumor such as melanoma, head and neck, liver or kidney cancer. The sequencing here drew on CD4+ or CD8+ T cells sorted from blood, taken in a trial of the OX40 agonist ivuxolimab. The chain is assembled from TRBV15 and TRBJ2-7; 7 central nucleotides agree with TRBD1. The CDR3 region: CATSSMGQPHYEQYF. The DNA is as follows: TGTGCCACCAGCAGCATGGGACAGCCACACTACGAGCAGTACTTC.